One and the same sample provided the 10 T cell receptor beta chains below, sequenced in a study of shared clonotypes between healthy human individuals. Assay: immunoSEQ multiplex PCR; the TCRdb copy retains only in-frame clones and omits some. Found here are fewer than 850,000 clones, approximately 75% of them singletons; the top ten hold under 2%. Sequencing used memory CD4+ T cells sorted from blood. The subset is: CD45RA-negative fraction. These receptor sequences come from a woman aged 25 to 45 in good health.

CDR3 region: CASSLRQGAVQPQHF. CDR3 coding DNA: TGTGCCAGCAGCTTGCGCCAGGGGGCGGTTCAGCCCCAGCATTTT. The chain employs TRBV5-8 and TRBJ1-5; 8 bases match TRBD1. The CDR3 runs to 15 residues. Germline lookup yields CDR1 SGHTS and CDR2 YDEGEE. Trimming cost V 1 base and J 6 bases; bases outside gene matches: 6.

The V call is TRBV25-1, the J call TRBJ2-1, with D perhaps given as TRBD1 or TRBD2 (5 bases each). This CDR3 region has 15 residues. The germline V gene encodes CDR1 MGHDK and CDR2 SYGVNS. V lost 7 bases and J lost 8, with 21 bases in between. CDR3 amino acids: CASTGAPHGEDEQFF. The CDR3 DNA reads TGTGCCAGCACTGGGGCGCCCCACGGGGAAGATGAGCAGTTCTTC.

V gene TRBV28 combines with J gene TRBJ2-7; the D gene is possibly TRBD2 (6 bases). The germline V gene has CDR1 MDHEN and CDR2 SYDVKM. The CDR3 spans 12 residues. V shed 6 bases and J shed 3 bases, with 9 bases lying between them. CDR3: CASRLANYEQYF. The DNA of the CDR3 is TGTGCCAGCAGGCTAGCGAACTACGAGCAGTACTTC.

In nucleotides, the CDR3 is TGTGCCAGCAGTGGGGTGGTTACCTACGAGCAGTACTTC. Its protein is CASSGVVTYEQYF. The rearrangement links TRBV2 to TRBJ2-7; D call uncertain. The CDR3 extends over 13 amino acids. Per the germline V gene, CDR1 is SNHLY and CDR2 is FYNNEI. Trimming took off 4 bases at V and 2 bases at J, with 9 bases between the two ends.

This chain links TRBV28 with TRBJ2-4; the D gene is possibly TRBD1 (5 bases). This CDR3 contains 15 residues. Trimming stripped 6 bases from V and 6 bases from J, with 18 bases between. Germline V CDR1 and CDR2: MDHEN, SYDVKM. CDR3 coding DNA: TGTGCCAGCAGAACCCCCAGGGCCCCCAGAAACATTCAGTACTTC. The encoded protein is CASRTPRAPRNIQYF. The variable domain in full, with the rest retrieved from reference TRBV28 and TRBJ2-4, is DVKVTQSSRYLVKRTGEKVFLECVQDMDHENMFWYRQDPGLGLRLIYFSYDVKMKEKGDIPEGYSVSREKKERFSLILESASTNQTSMYLCASRTPRAPRNIQYFGAGTRLSVL.

This clone was seen only a few times. The chain uses TRBV7-9 and TRBJ2-7, with D possibly matching TRBD1 (7 bases). This CDR3 region has 15 residues. V was cut by 5 bases and J by 2 bases, with 16 bases left in between. The germline gives CDR1 SEHNR, CDR2 FQNEAQ (reference sequence). The CDR3 bases are TGTGCCAGCAGCCCAGGGGGGACCCTAACCTACGAGCAGTACTTC. Protein sequence: CASSPGGTLTYEQYF.

The chain links TRBV27 to TRBJ2-7; weak D call: TRBD2 (6 bases). The length of the CDR3 is 15 residues. V lost 4 bases and J lost 3, with 16 bases in between. Germline values: CDR1 MNHEY, CDR2 SMNVEV (reference sequence). The CDR3 DNA reads TGTGCCAGCAGTTACTCTAGTCCGGGGGTCTACGAGCAGTACTTC. Translation: CASSYSSPGVYEQYF.

The chain couples TRBV19 to TRBJ1-5, with D possibly being TRBD1 (6 bases). Germline CDR1 and CDR2: LNHDA and SQIVND (reference sequence). The V gene lost 7 bases and the J gene lost 2 bases, with 12 bases spanning the gap. The CDR3 sequence is 14 residues long. The CDR3 loop reads CASNRESGNQPQHF. CDR3 in DNA: TGTGCCAGTAACAGGGAATCCGGCAATCAGCCCCAGCATTTT.

This chain links TRBV5-1 with TRBJ2-4; tentative D call: TRBD2 (6 bases). Trimming stripped 0 bases from V and 3 bases from J, with 13 bases between. The CDR3 is 16 amino acids. The V gene's germline CDR1 is SGHRS and CDR2 YFSETQ. DNA for the CDR3: TGCGCCAGCAGCTTGGATGGAGGGGTCGGCAAAAACATTCAGTACTTC. Amino acids: CASSLDGGVGKNIQYF.

The chain is built from TRBV4-2 and TRBJ2-7; D is possibly TRBD1 (6 bases). V gave up 4 bases and J gave up 6 bases, with 10 bases separating them. The CDR3 runs 12 residues. Germline lookup yields CDR1 LGHNA and CDR2 YNFKEQ. In DNA, the CDR3 is TGTGCCAGCAGCCCGGGGACACGCGAGCAGTACTTC. Its translation: CASSPGTREQYF.